The rows below give T cell receptor beta chains drawn from one sample of a study of Graves' ophthalmopathy and Graves' hyperthyroidism. TCRdb redid the calling of the multiplex PCR reads with MiXCR, one entry per CDR3 protein. The repertoire holds 400,000 to 500,000 distinct CDR3 sequences, with under 25% as singletons. The sample was peripheral blood. Every receptor here comes from a woman aged 18 to 35 with stable Graves' hyperthyroidism. CDR3s include the opening cysteine and the closing phenylalanine or tryptophan. Fields, in order: J gene, clone size, V gene, D gene, CDR3 protein, CDR3 DNA. D genes are given only for firm matches. Expanded clones are given a class, and other clones once, few, many or no size at all.

J: TRBJ1-2; size: .; V: TRBV27; D: TRBD1; CDR3: CASTTDRGYGYTF; DNA: TGTGCCAGCACCACGGACAGGGGATATGGCTACACCTTC
J: TRBJ1-5; size: many; V: TRBV25-1; D: .; CDR3: CASSDIQGNQPQHF; DNA: TGTGCCAGCAGTGATATACAGGGCAATCAGCCCCAGCATTTT
J: TRBJ1-2; size: many; V: TRBV19; D: TRBD1; CDR3: CASSPRQGPDYGYTF; DNA: TGTGCCAGTAGTCCCCGACAGGGGCCGGACTATGGCTACACCTTC
J: TRBJ2-7; size: many; V: TRBV28; D: .; CDR3: CASSFGSFLRVNSYEQYF; DNA: TGTGCCAGCAGTTTTGGATCCTTTCTAAGGGTAAACTCCTACGAGCAGTACTTC
J: TRBJ2-7; size: many; V: TRBV6-1; D: TRBD1; CDR3: CASSDPGGSYEQYF; DNA: TGTGCCAGCAGTGATCCAGGGGGCAGCTACGAGCAGTACTTC
J: TRBJ2-5; size: many; V: TRBV12-3/TRBV12-4; D: .; CDR3: CASSLGGSEVETQYF; DNA: TGTGCCAGCAGTTTAGGGGGCAGCGAGGTAGAGACCCAGTACTTC
J: TRBJ2-4; size: .; V: TRBV6-1; D: .; CDR3: CASSEGLVLAKNIQYF; DNA: TGTGCCAGCAGTGAAGGACTGGTACTAGCCAAAAACATTCAGTACTTC
J: TRBJ1-1; size: many; V: TRBV7-6; D: .; CDR3: CASSLAIGDTEAFF; DNA: TGTGCCAGCAGCTTAGCGATAGGGGACACTGAAGCTTTCTTT
J: TRBJ1-5; size: .; V: TRBV28; D: .; CDR3: CASSLSAPGSYSNQPQHF; DNA: TGTGCCAGCAGTTTATCAGCCCCGGGATCTTATAGCAATCAGCCCCAGCATTTT
J: TRBJ2-7; size: many; V: TRBV2; D: TRBD2; CDR3: CASKYQRGSYEQYF; DNA: TGTGCCAGCAAATACCAGCGGGGATCCTACGAGCAGTACTTC
J: TRBJ1-5; size: many; V: TRBV19; D: .; CDR3: CASSPPGRAPQPQHF; DNA: TGTGCCAGTAGTCCACCCGGCAGGGCTCCTCAGCCCCAGCATTTT
J: TRBJ2-5; size: many; V: TRBV5-4; D: .; CDR3: CASSLPRRETQYF; DNA: TGTGCCAGCAGCTTGCCGCGAAGGGAGACCCAGTACTTC
J: TRBJ1-1; size: .; V: TRBV4-1; D: TRBD1; CDR3: CASSSPGGLRAEAFF; DNA: TGCGCCAGCAGCTCTCCAGGGGGCCTGAGAGCTGAAGCTTTCTTT
J: TRBJ1-1; size: .; V: TRBV30; D: .; CDR3: CAWSATENTEAFF; DNA: TGTGCCTGGAGTGCCACAGAGAACACTGAAGCTTTCTTT
J: TRBJ1-2; size: .; V: TRBV12-3/TRBV12-4; D: .; CDR3: CASNLAANYGYTF; DNA: TGTGCCAGCAATCTAGCTGCCAACTATGGCTACACCTTC
J: TRBJ2-2; size: many; V: TRBV11-2; D: .; CDR3: CASSPPGTITGELFF; DNA: TGTGCCAGCAGCCCTCCCGGGACAATTACCGGGGAGCTGTTTTTT
J: TRBJ2-5; size: .; V: TRBV30; D: TRBD2; CDR3: CAWSVTSGIGETQYF; DNA: TGTGCCTGGAGTGTCACTAGCGGAATTGGGGAGACCCAGTACTTC
J: TRBJ1-1; size: .; V: TRBV4-2; D: .; CDR3: CASSQEGGRRSGAFF; DNA: TGTGCCAGCAGCCAAGAAGGAGGGCGTCGGTCGGGGGCTTTCTTT
J: TRBJ2-7; size: .; V: TRBV28; D: .; CDR3: CASSFAGRSYEQYF; DNA: TGTGCCAGCAGTTTTGCGGGACGGTCCTACGAGCAGTACTTC
J: TRBJ2-5; size: .; V: TRBV3-1; D: .; CDR3: CASGIRGETQYF; DNA: TGTGCCAGCGGTATTAGGGGGGAGACCCAGTACTTC
J: TRBJ2-6; size: .; V: TRBV12-3/TRBV12-4; D: .; CDR3: CASSPQGLSGANVLTF; DNA: TGTGCCAGCAGCCCACAAGGGCTCTCTGGGGCCAACGTCCTGACTTTC